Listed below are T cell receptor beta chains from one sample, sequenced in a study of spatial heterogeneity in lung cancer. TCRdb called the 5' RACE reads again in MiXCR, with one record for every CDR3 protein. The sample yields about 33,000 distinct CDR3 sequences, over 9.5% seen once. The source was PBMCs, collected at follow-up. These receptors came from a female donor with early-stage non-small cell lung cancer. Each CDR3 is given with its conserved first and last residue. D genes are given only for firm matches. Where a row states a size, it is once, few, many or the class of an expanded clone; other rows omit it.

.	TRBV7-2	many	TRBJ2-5	TGTGCCAGCAGCTTAGGGTTGGGTGGAGGAACCCAGTACTTC	CASSLGLGGGTQYF
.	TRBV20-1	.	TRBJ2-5	TGCAGTGCTAGAGAACGGGGGTTTGAGACCCAGTACTTC	CSARERGFETQYF
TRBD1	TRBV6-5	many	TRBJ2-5	TGTGCCAGCAGCCCCGGGACAGTAGTTCAAGAGACCCAGTACTTC	CASSPGTVVQETQYF
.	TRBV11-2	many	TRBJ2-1	TGTGCCAGCAGCTTAGTCGGGACCTACAATGAGCAGTTCTTC	CASSLVGTYNEQFF
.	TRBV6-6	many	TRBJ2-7	TGTGCCAGCACGGGCAGCTCCTACGAGCAGTACTTC	CASTGSSYEQYF
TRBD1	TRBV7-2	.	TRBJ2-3	TGTGCCAGCAGCAAGCGACAGGGGATTAGCACAGATACGCAGTATTTT	CASSKRQGISTDTQYF
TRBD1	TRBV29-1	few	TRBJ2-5	TGCAGCGTTGAGGAGCCCCTCGACAGGGGGCCATACGAACAAGCTCAAGAGACCCAGTACTTC	CSVEEPLDRGPYEQAQETQYF
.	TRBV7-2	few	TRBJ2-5	TGTGCCAGCAGTATTATGAACAGGCCAGAAGAGACCCAGTACTTC	CASSIMNRPEETQYF
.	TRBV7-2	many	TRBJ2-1	TGTGCCAGCAGCTTAACCCTAGTCAGGCAGTTCTTC	CASSLTLVRQFF
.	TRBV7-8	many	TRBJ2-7	TGTGCCAGCGGAGAATACGAGCAGTACTTC	CASGEYEQYF
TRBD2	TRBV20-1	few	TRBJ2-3	TGCAGTCATAGCGGGGGGGCAACCGGCGCGCAGTATTTT	CSHSGGATGAQYF
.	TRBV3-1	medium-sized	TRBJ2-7	TGTGCCAGCAGCCAAATGGTGGGCGGCGAGCAGTACTTC	CASSQMVGGEQYF
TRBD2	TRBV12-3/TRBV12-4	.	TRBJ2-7	TGTGCCAGCAGTTTAGTTAGCGGGTACGGGCAGTACTTC	CASSLVSGYGQYF
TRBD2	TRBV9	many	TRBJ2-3	TGTGCCAGCAGCGTAGGGGGGGACTACACAGATACGCAGTATTTT	CASSVGGDYTDTQYF
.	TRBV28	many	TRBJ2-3	TGTGCCAGCAGTTTACAGGTGCCCACGACGGATACGCAGTATTTT	CASSLQVPTTDTQYF
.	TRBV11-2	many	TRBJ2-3	TGTGCCAGCAGGCAGACATCCCGGGGGTACACAGATACGCAGTATTTT	CASRQTSRGYTDTQYF
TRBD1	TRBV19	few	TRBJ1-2	TGTGCCAGTAGTCCCCGTCCCGGGACAGGGATCTATGGCTACACCTTC	CASSPRPGTGIYGYTF
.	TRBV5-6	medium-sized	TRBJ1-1	TGTGCCAGCAGCAACTTCGGCAGCGGGGGGAACACTGAAGCTTTCTTT	CASSNFGSGGNTEAFF
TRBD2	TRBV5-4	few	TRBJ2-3	TGTGCCAGCAGCCCGACCGGGGGGGCAGCAGATACGCAGTATTTT	CASSPTGGAADTQYF
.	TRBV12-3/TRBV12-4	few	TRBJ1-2	TGTGCCAGCAGTTTAGTTCTAAGGGACCGGGGTTATGGCTACACCTTC	CASSLVLRDRGYGYTF
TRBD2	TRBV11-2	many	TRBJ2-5	TGTGCCAGCAGCGCAAACGGACTAGCTCAAGAGACCCAGTACTTC	CASSANGLAQETQYF